This record concerns one TCR beta chain sequence. The antigen it recognizes is unknown. Base-call qualities are not available, and no considerably larger clone is one nucleotide away. TCRbeta CDR3 regions were amplified from genomic DNA using the immunoSEQ Assay, a bias-controlled multiplex PCR. As for how the authors treated the data: The number of nucleated cells in each sample was estimated from the amplification of reference gene primers within the assay. Sequence reads were collapsed and filtered to measure the absolute abundance of every unique TCRbeta CDR3 rearrangement. For each sample, productive Simpson clonality was calculated as the square root of Simpson's diversity index over productive rearrangements. TCRdb took over this immuneACCESS table, retaining in-frame rearrangements with V and J assigned. Such tables are incomplete; in checked studies, under half of the missing clones stem from an unresolved V gene, and the remainder is unexplained. The DNA was the basis for D and trimming; V, J and clone size are from that table. Here the sample has a few hundred thousand clones; 88% occur a single time. The top ten constitute roughly 4% of the sample.

The data are from a study of blood T cell repertoires in COVID-19 (dated by TCRdb to about 2020). Background for the entire study: Samples covering the acute and convalescent phases of COVID-19 were provided by collaborators in the United States, Italy and Spain. Nearly every sample came with metadata listing a de-identified subject ID, COVID-19 status, age in years and sex. The samples were drawn from the first 160 participants of the ongoing ImmuneRACE study and from some 1,300 subjects provided by 6 global collaborators. Where HLA class I and class II types were available, the types were taken from metadata supplied by the sample provider, not from assay-based typing. The material from the prospective study consisted of cDNA or gDNA derived from T cells, B-cell-depleted T cells, or PBMCs. Deeply sampled blood TCRbeta repertoires from subjects exposed to, actively infected with, or recovered from COVID-19 were included in the dataset. A freely available public database, intended as a resource for researchers studying the immune response to SARS-CoV-2, is where the repertoires were released.

Summary of the overall study and its limitations: The amount of clinical and demographic metadata varied by source and participant and was provided uncurated.

A second Seattle source provided samples from volunteer blood donors who had recovered from COVID-19. The collaborating institutions used their own protocols to collect whole blood in K2EDTA tubes. For TCRbeta analysis, collaborators shipped samples as frozen whole blood, isolated PBMCs, or DNA extracted from either of those sample types. V loses 4 bases at its end and J loses 4 bases; junction bases beyond the gene matches: 6. The CDR3 spans 15 residues, from the cysteine through the phenylalanine. The entry retains the CDR3 DNA only, 45 bases that are in frame from base 1. The CDR1 and CDR2 encoded by the germline V gene (reference sequence) are SEHNR and FQNEAQ.

The sample comprised peripheral blood. Recombination joined TRBV7-9 with TRBJ1-1, and 10 bases in between align with TRBD1. This clonotype was obtained from a man in his 60s who had recovered from COVID-19. The CDR3 region reads CASSSTGTGVTEAFF. The DNA reads TGTGCCAGCAGCTCCACCGGGACAGGGGTCACTGAAGCTTTCTTT.